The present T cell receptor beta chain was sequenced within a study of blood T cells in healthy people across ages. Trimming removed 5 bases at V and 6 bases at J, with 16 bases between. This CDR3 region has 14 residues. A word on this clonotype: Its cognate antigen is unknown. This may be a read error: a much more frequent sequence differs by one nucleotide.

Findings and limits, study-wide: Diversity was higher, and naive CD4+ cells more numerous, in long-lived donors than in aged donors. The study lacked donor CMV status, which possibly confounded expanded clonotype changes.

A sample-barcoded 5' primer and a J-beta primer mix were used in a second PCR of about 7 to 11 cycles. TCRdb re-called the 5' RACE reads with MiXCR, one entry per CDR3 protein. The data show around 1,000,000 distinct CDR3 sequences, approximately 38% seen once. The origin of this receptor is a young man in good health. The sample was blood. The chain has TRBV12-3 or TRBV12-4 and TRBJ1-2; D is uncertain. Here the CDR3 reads CASSVVGVRNGYTF. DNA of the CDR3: TGTGCCAGCAGTGTAGTGGGAGTTCGAAATGGCTACACCTTC.